The 6 T cell receptor beta chains below were found in one sample sequenced in a study of shared clonotypes between healthy human individuals. Generated by immunoSEQ multiplex PCR, the TCRdb table keeps only in-frame clones and is missing some. The sample has approximately 480,000 clones; 75% to 80% are singletons. The specimen was PBMCs. The source is a woman aged 40 to 50 in good health. Some clones in this sample may be carry-over from other donors' samples.

In its sample, this clone was seen once. DNA of the CDR3: TGTGCCAGCAGCAACAGACAGGGGACCTATGGCTACACCTTC. Its protein is CASSNRQGTYGYTF. The genes are TRBV14 and TRBJ1-2, with 8 bases fitting TRBD1. This CDR3 contains 14 residues. Germline lookup yields CDR1 SGHDN and CDR2 FVKESK. J lost 4 bases, V lost 5 bases, and 6 bases had no gene match.

V usage is TRBV7-9 and J usage is TRBJ2-7; TRBD1 is a possible D gene (6 bases). Germline CDR1 and CDR2: SEHNR and FQNEAQ (reference sequence). This CDR3 region has 14 residues. V shed 0 bases and J shed 5 bases, with 11 bases lying between them. CDR3 in DNA: TGTGCCAGCAGCTTAGCACAGGGTCTCGACGAGCAGTACTTC. Residues: CASSLAQGLDEQYF.

Comments on this clone: Sequence at one end of the junction differs from germline and may be a read error. Other DNA sequences in this sample translate to the same CDR3. The genes are TRBV5-1 and TRBJ1-1, with 10 bases matching TRBD1. Germline V gene lookup returns CDR1 SGHRS and CDR2 YFSETQ. There are 14 residues in the CDR3. The CDR3 bases are TGCGCCAGCAGCTCGGGGACAGGGGCTCCGGAAGCCTTCTTT. This encodes CASSSGTGAPEAFF.

The CDR3 region is CSGGKALPGEQYF. CDR3 sequence (DNA): TGCAGCGGGGGAAAGGCGTTACCTGGCGAGCAGTACTTC. The chain uses TRBV29-1 and TRBJ2-7, with D uncertain. The germline gives CDR1 SQVTM, CDR2 ANQGSEA. The germline V and J ends were trimmed by 7 bases and 6 bases, with 19 bases remaining between them. CDR3 size: 13 residues.

This chain uses TRBV14 with TRBJ2-7, with D possibly called TRBD1 or TRBD2 (5 bases each). Germline CDR1 is SGHDN and CDR2 is FVKESK. The CDR3 is made up of 14 amino acids. Trimming removed 1 base at V and 4 bases at J, with 11 bases between. The chain's CDR3 is CASSQAEGRYEQYF. The CDR3 DNA reads as TGTGCCAGCAGCCAAGCCGAGGGACGGTACGAGCAGTACTTC.

The rearrangement uses TRBV5-1 and TRBJ2-7, with D tentatively TRBD2 (5 bases). The V end was cut by 4 bases, the J end by 2 bases, with 7 bases between. Germline V gene lookup returns CDR1 SGHRS and CDR2 YFSETQ. This CDR3 has 12 residues. This CDR3 reads CASSREPYEQYF. Here the CDR3 DNA reads TGCGCCAGCAGCCGGGAACCCTACGAGCAGTACTTC.